The 20 T cell receptor beta chains below come from one sample, sequenced in a study of cytomegalovirus exposure and HLA in healthy donors. Use of 60 Vbeta and 13 Jbeta primers characterized the PCR. TCRdb's table, derived via immunoSEQ multiplex PCR, lists solely in-frame clones and lacks some. The sample holds 150,000 to 180,000 clones; 60% to 85% are singletons and the top ten take 4%. The sequenced material came from PBMCs. All receptors derive from a woman in her thirties or forties in good health and CMV-seronegative.

The chain has TRBV4-1 and TRBJ1-4, with D perhaps TRBD1 (6 bases). The V end was cut by 0 bases, the J end by 6 bases, with 14 bases between. Germline values: CDR1 MGHRA, CDR2 YSYEKL. This CDR3 spans 16 amino acids. CDR3 nucleotides: TGCGCCAGCAGCCAAGATCCGGGACAATCACATGAAAAACTGTTTTTT. This gives the protein CASSQDPGQSHEKLFF.

The CDR3 region is CASREAGDTEAFF. In nucleotides, the CDR3 is TGTGCCAGCCGCGAAGCCGGGGACACTGAAGCTTTCTTT. The genes are TRBV28 and TRBJ1-1; no definite D call. Trimming shortened V by 8 bases and J by 3 bases, and 13 bases separated the two germline ends. The CDR3 consists of 13 residues. Germline V gene data show CDR1 as MDHEN and CDR2 as SYDVKM.

The chain joins TRBV5-4 to TRBJ2-3; 8 nucleotides agree with TRBD1. The CDR3 is made up of 18 amino acids. Germline CDR1 and CDR2: SGHNT and YYREEE (reference sequence). V lost 5 bases, J lost 0 bases, and 14 bases stayed unmatched. CDR3 nucleotides: TGTGCCAGCAGTATTAAACCGGGACAGGAGTTTAGCACAGATACGCAGTATTTT. This sequence encodes CASSIKPGQEFSTDTQYF.

The gene calls are TRBV19 and TRBJ1-1, with D unclear. The CDR3 totals 14 residues. Trimming cost V 7 bases and J 4 bases, with 16 bases left between them. Germline V gene data show CDR1 as LNHDA and CDR2 as SQIVND (reference sequence). The CDR3 DNA reads TGTGCCAGTAATTACGATGCGCGGGGCACTGAAGCTTTCTTT. Translated: CASNYDARGTEAFF.

The chain has TRBV28 and TRBJ2-2; 14 positions agree with TRBD2. There are 19 residues in the CDR3. The V and J ends lost 6 bases and 7 bases, in that order; junction bases with no gene match: 16. Germline CDR1 and CDR2: MDHEN and SYDVKM. CDR3: CASRSTSGGAGRVLGELFF. DNA of the CDR3: TGTGCCAGCAGATCGACTAGCGGGGGGGCCGGTCGAGTCCTCGGGGAGCTGTTTTTT.

This clone appeared a few times. V is TRBV7-9 and J is TRBJ1-4; 10 bases are shared with TRBD1. The CDR3 spans 15 residues. Germline V gives CDR1 SEHNR, CDR2 FQNEAQ (reference sequence). Trimming removed 4 bases from V and 11 bases from J; junction bases left unmatched: 10. The DNA for the CDR3 is TGTGCCAGCAGCTATCAGGGACAGGGGAGGATGAAACTGTTTTTT. This encodes CASSYQGQGRMKLFF.

The V gene is TRBV18, the J gene TRBJ1-5; 9 bases are shared with TRBD1. The CDR3 extends over 15 amino acids. In germline, CDR1 is KGHSH, CDR2 LQKENI. The V segment lost 5 bases and the J segment 4 bases; nucleotides outside the gene matches: 6. In DNA, the CDR3 is TGTGCCAGCTCAGCCCGGGACAGGGCTAATCAGCCCCAGCATTTT. Translation: CASSARDRANQPQHF.

The chain is built from TRBV27 and TRBJ2-3; 7 bases fit TRBD2. The CDR3 length is 16 residues. V lost 3 bases and J lost 0; bases outside the gene matches: 6. CDR1 is MNHEY and CDR2 is SMNVEV in the germline V gene (reference sequence). The CDR3 region is CASSFAAGPSTDTQYF. In DNA form, the CDR3 reads TGTGCCAGCAGTTTCGCAGCGGGGCCTAGCACAGATACGCAGTATTTT.

The chain uses TRBV21-1 and TRBJ1-1. TRBV21-1 is classified as a pseudogene. The CDR3 loop spans 10 amino acids. CDR3 nucleotides: TGTGCCCGGGGAGTAGCTGAAGCTTTCTTT. Its translation: CARGVAEAFF.

This clone showed up just once. The V call is TRBV19, the J call TRBJ1-1; TRBD1 agrees at 7 bases. V was clipped by 5 bases and J by 2 bases; unmatched bases: 5. This CDR3 has 14 residues. Germline values: CDR1 LNHDA, CDR2 SQIVND (reference sequence). The CDR3 here is CASSARQGNTEAFF. In nucleotides, the CDR3 is TGTGCCAGTAGTGCACGACAGGGAAACACTGAAGCTTTCTTT.

This clone has more than one count but fewer than ten. The rearrangement links TRBV6-5 to TRBJ1-2; 8 positions agree with TRBD1. Per the germline V gene, CDR1 is MNHEY and CDR2 is SVGAGI. CDR3 length: 14 amino acids. The V segment lost 0 bases and the J segment 8 bases; nucleotides outside the gene matches: 5. The CDR3: CASSYSITGGGYTF. The CDR3 DNA sequence: TGTGCCAGCAGTTACTCGATAACAGGGGGGGGCTACACCTTC.

The CDR3 here is CASSLTPTRINTGELFF. DNA for the CDR3: TGCGCCAGCAGCTTGACTCCCACCAGGATCAACACCGGGGAGCTGTTTTTT. The chain combines TRBV5-1 with TRBJ2-2, with D uncertain. The V gene lost 1 base and the J gene lost 2 bases, with 15 bases spanning the gap. The CDR3 is 17 amino acids. Germline V lookup: CDR1 SGHRS, CDR2 YFSETQ.

In this sample, this clone turned up a few times. This chain uses TRBV30 with TRBJ1-3, with 9 bases matching TRBD1. The CDR3 is 16 residues long. Germline V lookup: CDR1 GTSNPN, CDR2 SVGIG (reference sequence). Unmatched junction bases numbered 8, after V lost 1 base and J lost 4 bases. Written as DNA, the CDR3 is TGTGCCTGGAGTGCGGGGACAGGGTGGAGGGGAAACACCATATATTTT. Translated, it gives CAWSAGTGWRGNTIYF.

The V call is TRBV5-4, the J call TRBJ1-1; TRBD1 is a possible D gene (5 bases). Germline V gene lookup returns CDR1 SGHNT and CDR2 YYREEE (reference sequence). The V and J ends lost 0 bases and 11 bases respectively, with 14 bases between them. CDR3 length: 13 amino acids. CDR3: CASSLVGSPGAFF. The CDR3, as DNA: TGTGCCAGCAGCTTGGTTGGGTCCCCAGGGGCTTTCTTT.

The chain is built from TRBV28 and TRBJ1-2, with TRBD1 matching 8 bases. The germline CDR1 and CDR2 sequences are MDHEN and SYDVKM. CDR3 length equals 13 residues. Trimming at V came to 4 bases and at J to 4 bases, leaving 2 bases not matched to a gene. The CDR3 sequence is CASSSGQGYGYTF. The CDR3 DNA sequence: TGTGCCAGCAGTTCTGGACAGGGCTATGGCTACACCTTC.

This clone was counted once. The rearrangement links TRBV27 to TRBJ2-2, with 7 bases fitting TRBD1. The germline V gene has CDR1 MNHEY and CDR2 SMNVEV (reference sequence). The CDR3 runs 15 residues. V shed 3 bases, J shed 2 bases, and the junction held 3 bases outside the gene matches. In nucleotides, the CDR3 is TGTGCCAGCAGTTTCGGGACAGTCAACACCGGGGAGCTGTTTTTT. Protein product: CASSFGTVNTGELFF.

The chain is built from TRBV30 and TRBJ1-2; 8 positions match TRBD1. Germline CDR1 is GTSNPN and CDR2 is SVGIG (reference sequence). Trimming cost V 0 bases and J 6 bases; bases outside gene matches: 6. CDR3 length equals 14 residues. CDR3 residues: CAWSVYRTGHGYTF. DNA of the CDR3: TGTGCCTGGAGTGTTTATCGGACAGGGCATGGCTACACCTTC.

J is TRBJ1-3 and V is TRBV7-9, with D perhaps matching TRBD1 (6 bases). The ends were cut back, 1 base at V and 2 bases at J, with 9 bases in the middle. This CDR3 region has 15 residues. Germline V gene lookup returns CDR1 SEHNR and CDR2 FQNEAQ (reference sequence). The CDR3 reads CASSLDPGAGNTIYF. In DNA form, the CDR3 reads TGTGCCAGCAGCTTAGATCCAGGGGCTGGAAACACCATATATTTT. Supplemented by reference TRBV7-9 and TRBJ1-3, the full variable domain reads DTGVSQNPRHKITKRGQNVTFRCDPISEHNRLYWYRQTLGQGPEFLTYFQNEAQLEKSRLLSDRFSAERPKGSFSTLEIQRTEQGDSAMYLCASSLDPGAGNTIYFGEGSWLTVV.

This clone was found a few times. The chain has TRBV28 and TRBJ1-2; 7 nucleotides line up with TRBD1. Germline-derived CDR1 and CDR2 are MDHEN and SYDVKM. The CDR3 runs 14 residues. With V trimmed by 5 bases and J by 7 bases, 10 bases remained unmatched. Here the CDR3 DNA reads TGTGCCAGCAGTCCCGAGGACAGGCGAGGTGGCTACACCTTC. It yields the protein CASSPEDRRGGYTF.

The CDR3 DNA sequence: TGTGCCAGCAGCTTAAGTCCCAGCCAAGAGACCCAGTACTTC. Translation: CASSLSPSQETQYF. The chain links TRBV7-9 to TRBJ2-5, with unresolved D. Trimming removed 2 bases at V and 1 base at J, with 8 bases between. This CDR3 contains 14 residues. CDR1 and CDR2 from the germline V gene are SEHNR and FQNEAQ (reference sequence).